The 11 T cell receptor beta chains below were found in one sample sequenced in a study of T-cell reconstitution after alpha-beta-depleted transplantation in children. The TCRbeta library incorporated unique molecular identifiers. In TCRdb, the PCR reads were re-called with MiXCR into one record per CDR3 protein. The sample includes fewer than 700,000 distinct CDR3 sequences, 20% to 25% of them seen just once. The material sequenced was PBMCs, mostly from graft donor cells, taken 360 days after TCRalphabeta/CD19-depleted stem cell transplant. These receptor sequences come from a boy under three years old who had a stem cell transplant for acute myeloid leukemia, so the T cells may come from the graft donor.

This clonotype was seen more than once but under ten times. The chain employs TRBV20-1 and TRBJ2-5, with TRBD2 matching 13 bases. Trimming removed 0 bases from V and 2 bases from J; junction bases left unmatched: 3. The V gene's germline CDR1 is DFQATT and CDR2 SNEGSKA (reference sequence). The CDR3 has 16 amino acids. Here the CDR3 DNA reads TGCAGTGCTAGAGAGGGACTAGCGGGGAGACAAGAGACCCAGTACTTC. Its protein is CSAREGLAGRQETQYF.

The chain carries TRBV19 and TRBJ1-1, with D unclear. The CDR3 covers 15 residues. V was pared by 9 bases and J by 1 base, with 18 bases between. Germline-derived CDR1 and CDR2 are LNHDA and SQIVND (reference sequence). Written as DNA, the CDR3 is TGTGCCAGCAATACGCTGGGGAGGGCGAACACTGAAGCTTTCTTT. Protein: CASNTLGRANTEAFF.

The chain is built from TRBV6-2 or TRBV6-3 and TRBJ2-2, with D perhaps matching TRBD1 (5 bases). V was trimmed by 0 bases and J by 0 bases, leaving 11 bases between them. CDR1 MNHEY and CDR2 SVGEGT come from the germline V gene. The CDR3 is made up of 17 amino acids. The CDR3 nucleotides are TGTGCCAGCAGTTACTCGAGAGACAGAGCGAACACCGGGGAGCTGTTTTTT. It is translated as CASSYSRDRANTGELFF.

This clonotype was seen a handful of times. The V gene is TRBV12-3 or TRBV12-4, the J gene TRBJ1-5, with D unclear. CDR3 size: 13 residues. Trimming took off 6 bases at V and 6 bases at J, with 12 bases between the two ends. Here the CDR3 DNA reads TGTGCCAGCAGCATAGGCGAGGGTCAGCCCCAGCATTTT. Translation: CASSIGEGQPQHF.

V and J are TRBV29-1 and TRBJ2-4; D gene uncertain. The V end was cut by 3 bases, the J end by 6 bases, with 12 bases between. Germline lookup yields CDR1 SQVTM and CDR2 ANQGSEA. This CDR3 is built from 13 residues. DNA of the CDR3: TGCAGCGTTGAGGAAAGTCCGCTAAACATTCAGTACTTC. This sequence encodes CSVEESPLNIQYF.

There are many counts of this clonotype. The J gene is TRBJ2-1, the V gene TRBV28; either TRBD1 or TRBD2 may supply D (6 bases each). The CDR3 is 14 residues long. Trimming left V 7 bases short and J 9 bases short, with 19 bases between. Germline V gene lookup returns CDR1 MDHEN and CDR2 SYDVKM. The CDR3 DNA follows: TGTGCCAGCACCCTTTTTCTAGAGGGGGGTGAGCAGTTCTTC. Its protein product is CASTLFLEGGEQFF.

The table lists this clonotype with many counts. The V and J genes are TRBV12-3 or TRBV12-4 and TRBJ2-2; 9 bases fit TRBD1. V lost 0 bases to trimming and J lost 6 bases; unmatched junction nucleotides: 8. The CDR3 extends over 17 amino acids. CDR3 DNA: TGTGCCAGCAGTTTAGCGAGTACAGGGGGCTTCGCCGGGGAGCTGTTTTTT. Translating it yields CASSLASTGGFAGELFF.

This clonotype has a count of ten or more. The J gene is TRBJ2-1, the V gene TRBV10-3; TRBD1 matches 8 bases. Germline CDR1 and CDR2: ENHRY and SYGVKD. Losses at the gene ends were 8 bases for V and 8 bases for J; bases not matched to a gene: 8. This CDR3 is built from 13 residues. The DNA for the CDR3 is TGTGCCATCGGAACAGGGGGAAGGTATGAGCAGTTCTTC. This codes for CAIGTGGRYEQFF.

This clonotype has a handful of counts. The chain has TRBV12-3 or TRBV12-4 and TRBJ1-4, with D perhaps TRBD1 (5 bases). The CDR3 loop spans 13 amino acids. Trimming stripped 6 bases from V and 10 bases from J, with 15 bases between. The CDR3 loop reads CASSLEGRGKLFF. Here the CDR3 DNA reads TGTGCCAGCAGCCTTGAGGGGAGGGGAAAACTGTTTTTT.

The sample holds a few counts of this clonotype. V and J are TRBV20-1 and TRBJ1-2, with TRBD1 identical over 7 bases. The J segment lost 4 bases and the V segment lost 2 bases, leaving 4 bases of the junction unmatched. Germline CDR1 reads DFQATT; CDR2 reads SNEGSKA (reference sequence). The CDR3 totals 13 residues. The CDR3 region is CSARSGQTYGYTF. The CDR3 nucleotides read TGCAGTGCTAGATCGGGACAGACCTATGGCTACACCTTC.

Here the CDR3 reads CASTTGFPYEQYV. The CDR3 bases are TGTGCCAGCACTACCGGGTTCCCCTACGAGCAGTACGTC. The V gene is TRBV6-2 or TRBV6-3, the J gene TRBJ2-7, with no clear D. V was pared by 7 bases and J by 2 bases, with 12 bases between. Germline V CDR1 and CDR2: MNHEY, SVGEGT. The CDR3 has 13 residues.